Listed below are T cell receptor beta chains from one sample, sequenced in a study of shared clonotypes between healthy human individuals. Libraries were prepared by immunoSEQ multiplex PCR; TCRdb keeps only in-frame clonotypes and omits some of them. The repertoire holds under 750,000 clones, roughly 72% seen once, with approximately 1.8% in the top ten. The specimen was memory CD4+ T cells sorted from blood. The receptors here all came from a woman in her 30s in good health. CDR3s include the opening cysteine and the closing phenylalanine or tryptophan. A D gene is named only where the DNA matches it firmly. Clone size appears in some rows only: once, few, many, or a class for an expanded clone.

V	J	D	size	CDR3	DNA
TRBV5-1	TRBJ2-7	.	.	CASSLEVGNDLSYEQYF	TGCGCCAGCAGCTTGGAGGTGGGTAACGACCTCTCCTACGAGCAGTACTTC
TRBV10-3	TRBJ2-3	.	.	CAISGAGTDTQYF	TGTGCCATCAGTGGGGCCGGCACAGATACGCAGTATTTT
TRBV4-1	TRBJ2-2	TRBD2	few	CASSLLAGFNTGELFF	TGCGCCAGCAGCCTTTTAGCGGGGTTTAACACCGGGGAGCTGTTTTTT
TRBV29-1	TRBJ2-3	.	.	CSVEVGQTTTDTQYF	TGCAGCGTTGAAGTTGGACAGACTACCACGGATACGCAGTATTTT
TRBV20-1	TRBJ1-1	.	.	CSAMLETEAFF	TGCAGTGCTATGTTGGAGACTGAAGCTTTCTTT
TRBV6-6	TRBJ1-1	.	.	CASRLYGNTEAFF	TGTGCCAGCAGATTATACGGGAACACTGAAGCTTTCTTT
TRBV11-2	TRBJ2-7	TRBD1	few	CASSARQGAYEQYF	TGTGCCAGCAGCGCTCGACAGGGGGCCTACGAGCAGTACTTC
TRBV7-9	TRBJ2-3	TRBD2	.	CASSLTAGRPTDTQYF	TGTGCCAGCAGCTTAACAGCGGGAAGACCCACAGATACGCAGTATTTT
TRBV28	TRBJ2-3	.	.	CASSVPGTGGWVQYF	TGTGCCAGCAGCGTACCCGGGACTGGAGGGTGGGTGCAGTATTTT
TRBV28	TRBJ2-7	.	.	CASSLYRYPIYEQYF	TGTGCCAGCAGTTTATATCGATACCCCATATACGAGCAGTACTTC
TRBV27	TRBJ1-4	TRBD1	.	CASSWGQPNEKLFF	TGTGCCAGCAGCTGGGGACAGCCTAATGAAAAACTGTTTTTT
TRBV5-1	TRBJ1-1	.	.	CASSLVQGEAFF	TGCGCCAGCAGCTTGGTACAGGGTGAAGCTTTCTTT
TRBV7-2	TRBJ2-7	.	.	CASSPDSPEQYF	TGTGCCAGCAGTCCCGACAGCCCCGAGCAGTACTTC
TRBV28	TRBJ1-2	.	.	CASSFPTGLNPNYGYTF	TGTGCCAGCAGTTTCCCCACAGGGCTCAACCCTAACTATGGCTACACCTTC
TRBV5-4	TRBJ2-6	.	.	CASSLVYQDSGANVLTF	TGTGCCAGCAGCTTGGTATACCAGGACTCTGGGGCCAACGTCCTGACTTTC
TRBV7-8	TRBJ1-5	.	once	CASSADGSYSNQPQHF	TGTGCCAGCAGCGCCGACGGCTCTTATAGCAATCAGCCCCAGCATTTT
TRBV6-1	TRBJ1-5	TRBD1	.	CASSGETGAHQPQHF	TGTGCCAGCAGTGGCGAGACAGGGGCACATCAGCCCCAGCATTTT
TRBV5-8	TRBJ2-7	TRBD1	.	CASSPDRVPAREQYF	TGTGCCAGCAGCCCGGACAGGGTCCCTGCGCGGGAGCAGTACTTC
TRBV5-1	TRBJ1-2	TRBD1	.	CASSGGPGQANYGYTF	TGCGCCAGCAGCGGAGGTCCGGGACAGGCAAACTATGGCTACACCTTC
TRBV5-8	TRBJ2-3	.	.	CASSLSRVYTDTQYF	TGTGCCAGCAGCTTGAGCAGGGTTTACACAGATACGCAGTATTTT
TRBV10-3	TRBJ1-1	.	.	CAISESNTEAFF	TGTGCCATCAGTGAGTCAAACACTGAAGCTTTCTTT
TRBV21-1	TRBJ2-1	.	once	CASSKMMGDLLYNEQFF	TGTGCCAGCAGCAAGATGATGGGGGACCTATTATACAATGAGCAGTTCTTC
TRBV15	TRBJ2-3	TRBD2	.	CATSERLAGGPTDTQYF	TGTGCCACCAGCGAAAGACTAGCGGGAGGGCCCACAGATACGCAGTATTTT
TRBV1	TRBJ1-4	.	few	CTSSQGQGGEKLFF	TGCACCAGCAGCCAAGGACAGGGTGGTGAAAAACTGTTTTTT
TRBV5-1	TRBJ2-3	.	.	CASSLVLQGGTDTQYF	TGCGCCAGCAGCTTGGTTTTGCAGGGGGGGACAGATACGCAGTATTTT
TRBV19	TRBJ1-2	.	.	CASSTPDGMNYGYTF	TGTGCCAGTAGTACCCCGGACGGGATGAACTATGGCTACACCTTC
TRBV29-1	TRBJ1-1	TRBD1	.	CSVRATGKNTEAFF	TGCAGCGTCCGCGCGACAGGGAAGAACACTGAAGCTTTCTTT
TRBV7-2	TRBJ2-1	TRBD2	.	CASSILALGSYNEQFF	TGTGCCAGCAGCATACTAGCGTTAGGCTCCTACAATGAGCAGTTCTTC
TRBV5-4	TRBJ2-5	.	.	CASSLAGETQYF	TGTGCCAGCAGCTTGGCTGGGGAGACCCAGTACTTC
TRBV19	TRBJ2-4	TRBD1	once	CASSQGQGRADIQYF	TGTGCCAGTAGCCAAGGACAGGGAAGAGCAGACATTCAGTACTTC
TRBV5-1	TRBJ1-4	.	.	CASSSRGQFNEKLFF	TGCGCCAGCAGCTCTAGAGGACAGTTTAATGAAAAACTGTTTTTT
TRBV9	TRBJ2-5	.	.	CASSAQETQYF	TGTGCCAGCAGCGCTCAAGAGACCCAGTACTTC
TRBV18	TRBJ2-4	TRBD1	.	CASAKGTGMGNIQYF	TGTGCCAGCGCGAAAGGGACAGGGATGGGAAACATTCAGTACTTC
TRBV7-9	TRBJ2-5	.	.	CASSLESGQSETQYF	TGTGCCAGCAGCTTAGAATCCGGGCAATCGGAGACCCAGTACTTC
TRBV28	TRBJ2-3	.	.	CASSGNTDTQYF	TGTGCCAGTAGCGGAAACACAGATACGCAGTATTTT
TRBV5-5	TRBJ2-7	.	.	CASSLQEGLYEQYF	TGTGCCAGCAGCCTACAGGAAGGACTTTACGAGCAGTACTTC
TRBV19	TRBJ2-2	.	once	CASSIVRQQNTGELFF	TGTGCCAGTAGTATAGTCCGACAGCAGAACACCGGGGAGCTGTTTTTT
TRBV28	TRBJ1-2	TRBD1	.	CASGTGVGYGYTF	TGTGCCAGCGGGACAGGGGTTGGCTATGGCTACACCTTC
TRBV7-2	TRBJ2-7	.	.	CASSLQRDSYEQYF	TGTGCCAGCAGCCTACAGCGAGATTCCTACGAGCAGTACTTC
TRBV9	TRBJ2-7	TRBD2	.	CASSVSPGLAGIAYEQYF	TGTGCCAGCAGCGTATCCCCGGGACTAGCGGGGATAGCCTACGAGCAGTACTTC
TRBV19	TRBJ1-5	TRBD1	few	CASSMDRTNNQPQHF	TGTGCCAGTAGTATGGACAGGACGAACAATCAGCCCCAGCATTTT
TRBV7-7	TRBJ2-5	TRBD2	.	CASSSQLATPETQYF	TGTGCCAGCAGCTCTCAACTAGCGACCCCGGAGACCCAGTACTTC
TRBV19	TRBJ1-1	.	.	CASSRGYGNTEAFF	TGTGCCAGTAGTAGGGGGTATGGGAACACTGAAGCTTTCTTT
TRBV10-3	TRBJ1-5	.	many	CAISDTDGNQPQHF	TGTGCCATCAGTGATACTGACGGAAATCAGCCCCAGCATTTT
TRBV6-5	TRBJ2-2	.	.	CASSYGRSWELFF	TGTGCCAGCAGTTACGGGAGGTCATGGGAGCTGTTTTTT
TRBV6-1	TRBJ2-1	.	once	CASSVYNEQFF	TGTGCCAGCAGTGTCTACAATGAGCAGTTCTTC